The clone carrying this T cell receptor (beta chain) showed up many times. The target antigen is unknown. At the time of active disease, bone marrow was collected from every patient. This sample was included in a study of read filtering for tumor transcriptome and immune sequencing. In the study overall: DNase treatment preceded whole-transcriptome library preparation. Overall study findings and caveats: IR-seq captured clonotypes deeper and more reliably than RNA-seq.

V shed 0 bases and J shed 8 bases, with 11 bases lying between them. The germline CDR1 and CDR2 sequences are MGHRA and YSYEKL. This CDR3 contains 14 residues. Molecular barcoded adaptors covering alpha/delta and beta/gamma chains were used on around 400 ng RNA. TCRdb ran MiXCR on the reads and lists one entry per CDR3 protein. Of approximately 90,000 distinct CDR3 sequences listed, roughly a fifth are singletons. The chain joins TRBV4-1 to TRBJ2-4; D gene ambiguous. The receptor was isolated from a donor over 35 with multiple myeloma. Sequences were obtained from a population of CD138-negative cells sorted from bone marrow. The CDR3 nucleotides are TGCGCCAGCAGCCAAGAGGGCAGTTTGGACATTCAGTACTTC. The encoded protein is CASSQEGSLDIQYF.